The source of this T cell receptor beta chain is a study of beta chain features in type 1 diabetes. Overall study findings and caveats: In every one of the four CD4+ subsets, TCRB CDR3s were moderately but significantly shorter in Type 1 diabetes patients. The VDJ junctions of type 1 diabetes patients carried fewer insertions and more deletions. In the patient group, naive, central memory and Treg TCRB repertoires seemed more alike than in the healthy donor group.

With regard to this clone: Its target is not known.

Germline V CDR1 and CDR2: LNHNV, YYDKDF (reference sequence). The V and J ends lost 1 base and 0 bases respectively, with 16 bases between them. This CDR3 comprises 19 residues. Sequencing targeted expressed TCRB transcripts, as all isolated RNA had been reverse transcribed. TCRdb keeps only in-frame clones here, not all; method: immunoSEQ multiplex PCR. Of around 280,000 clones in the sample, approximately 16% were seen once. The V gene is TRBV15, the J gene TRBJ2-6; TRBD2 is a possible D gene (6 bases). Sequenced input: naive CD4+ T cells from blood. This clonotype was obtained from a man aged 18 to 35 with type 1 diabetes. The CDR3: CATSRVGSRGYSGANVLTF. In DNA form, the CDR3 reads TGTGCCACCAGCAGAGTCGGGAGCAGAGGTTACTCTGGGGCCAACGTCCTGACTTTC. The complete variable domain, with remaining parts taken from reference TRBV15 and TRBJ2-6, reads DAMVIQNPRYQVTQFGKPVTLSCSQTLNHNVMYWYQQKSSQAPKLLFHYYDKDFNNEADTPDNFQSRRPNTSFCFLDIRSPGLGDTAMYLCATSRVGSRGYSGANVLTFGAGSRLTVL.